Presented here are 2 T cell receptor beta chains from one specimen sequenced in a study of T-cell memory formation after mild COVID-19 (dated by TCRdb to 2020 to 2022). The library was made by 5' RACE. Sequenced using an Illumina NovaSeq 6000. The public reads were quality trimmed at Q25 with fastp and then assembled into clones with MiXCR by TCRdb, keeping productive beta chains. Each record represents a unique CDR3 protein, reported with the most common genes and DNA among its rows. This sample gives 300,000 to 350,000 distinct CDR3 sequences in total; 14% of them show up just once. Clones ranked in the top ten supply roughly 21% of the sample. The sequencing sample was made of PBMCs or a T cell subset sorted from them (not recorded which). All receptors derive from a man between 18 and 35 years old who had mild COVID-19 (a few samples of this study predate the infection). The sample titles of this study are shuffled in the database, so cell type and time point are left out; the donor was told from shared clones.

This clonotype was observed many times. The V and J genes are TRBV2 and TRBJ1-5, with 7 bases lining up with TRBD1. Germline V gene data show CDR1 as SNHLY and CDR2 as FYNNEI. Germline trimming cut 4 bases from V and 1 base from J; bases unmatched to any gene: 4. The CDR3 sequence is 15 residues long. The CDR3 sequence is CASSAQGGSNQPQHF. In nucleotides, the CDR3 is TGTGCCAGCAGTGCGCAGGGGGGCAGCAATCAGCCCCAGCATTTT. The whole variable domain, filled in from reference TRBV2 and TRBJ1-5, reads EPEVTQTPSHQVTQMGQEVILRCVPISNHLYFYWYRQILGQKVEFLVSFYNNEISEKSEIFDDQFSVERPDGSNFTLKIRSTKLEDSAMYFCASSAQGGSNQPQHFGDGTRLSIL.

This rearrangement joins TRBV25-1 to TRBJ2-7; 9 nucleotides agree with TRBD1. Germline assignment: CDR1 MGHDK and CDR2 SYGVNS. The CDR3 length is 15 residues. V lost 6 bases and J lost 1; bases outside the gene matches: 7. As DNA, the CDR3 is TGTGCCAGCAGGTCGGGACAGGGAAGGTCCTACGAGCAGTACTTC. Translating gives CASRSGQGRSYEQYF.